Below, 21 T cell receptor beta chains from the same sample are listed, as sequenced in a study of blood T cell repertoires in COVID-19. TCRdb's copy holds only in-frame clones and misses some; the assay was immunoSEQ multiplex PCR. The repertoire holds hundreds of thousands of clones, approximately 89% seen once, with around 9.5% in the top ten. Sequences were obtained from PBMCs or T cells enriched from blood (not recorded which). These receptors were taken from a woman in her 40s who had recovered from COVID-19.

The CDR3 coding sequence is TGTGCCAGCAGCCGCGACAGGGGGGCATGGCCCCTCCACTTT. Amino acids: CASSRDRGAWPLHF. V and J are TRBV5-4 and TRBJ1-6; 9 nucleotides line up with TRBD1. Germline trimming cut 4 bases from V and 13 bases from J; bases unmatched to any gene: 9. The CDR3 runs to 14 residues. Germline V gene data show CDR1 as SGHNT and CDR2 as YYREEE (reference sequence).

The chain couples TRBV19 to TRBJ1-5; TRBD1 agrees at 7 bases. The CDR3 spans 17 residues. The germline CDR1 and CDR2 sequences are LNHDA and SQIVND (reference sequence). Unmatched junction bases numbered 17, after V lost 9 bases and J lost 3 bases. The CDR3 spells CASRYIKQDRLNQPQHF. The CDR3 bases are TGTGCCAGCCGATACATAAAACAGGACAGGCTCAATCAGCCCCAGCATTTT.

This clone has a single count. The chain uses TRBV11-2 and TRBJ2-3, with D tentatively TRBD2 (5 bases). Germline assignment: CDR1 SGHAT and CDR2 FQNNGV. The CDR3 sequence is 17 residues long. V was clipped by 4 bases and J by 4 bases, with 21 bases between them. CDR3 in DNA: TGTGCCAGCAGCTCCAAATTGGACTCCACCTCCGCAGATACGCAGTATTTT. Amino acid sequence: CASSSKLDSTSADTQYF. Full variable domain (missing parts from reference TRBV11-2 and TRBJ2-3): EAGVAQSPRYKIIEKRQSVAFWCNPISGHATLYWYQQILGQGPKLLIQFQNNGVVDDSQLPKDRFSAERLKGVDSTLKIQPAKLEDSAVYLCASSSKLDSTSADTQYFGPGTRLTVL.

This rearrangement joins TRBV9 to TRBJ2-1, with 8 nucleotides matching TRBD1. CDR3 length equals 16 residues. Germline-derived CDR1 and CDR2 are SGDLS and YYNGEE. V lost 0 bases and J lost 3; bases outside the gene matches: 5. DNA of the CDR3: TGTGCCAGCAGCGTAGGTGGACAGGGATTCTACAATGAGCAGTTCTTC. Translated, it gives CASSVGGQGFYNEQFF. Supplemented by reference TRBV9 and TRBJ2-1, the full variable domain reads DSGVTQTPKHLITATGQRVTLRCSPRSGDLSVYWYQQSLDQGLQFLIQYYNGEERAKGNILERFSAQQFPDLHSELNLSSLELGDSALYFCASSVGGQGFYNEQFFGPGTRLTVL.

This chain uses TRBV28 with TRBJ1-5; 8 bases line up with TRBD1. The CDR3 length is 14 residues. The V and J ends lost 6 bases and 3 bases, in that order; junction bases with no gene match: 4. Germline CDR1 is MDHEN and CDR2 is SYDVKM. The CDR3 spells CASSPTGVNQPQHF. In DNA form, the CDR3 reads TGTGCCAGCAGCCCGACAGGGGTCAATCAGCCCCAGCATTTT.

V gene TRBV13 combines with J gene TRBJ2-7; 11 bases are shared with TRBD2. Germline-derived CDR1 and CDR2 are PRHDT and FYEKMQ (reference sequence). This CDR3 has 16 amino acids. V lost 4 bases to trimming and J lost 2 bases; unmatched junction nucleotides: 7. In nucleotides, the CDR3 is TGTGCCAGCAGCTCAAAGACTAGCGGGGACCCCTACGAGCAGTACTTC. This translates into CASSSKTSGDPYEQYF.

This clone was counted between two and nine times. The chain combines TRBV12-3 or TRBV12-4 with TRBJ1-1, with a possible D match to TRBD1 (5 bases). The CDR3 length is 12 residues. Trimming shortened V by 10 bases and J by 3 bases, and 12 bases separated the two germline ends. CDR3 nucleotides: TGTGCCATTCAGGGCCGGGACACTGAAGCTTTCTTT. This encodes CAIQGRDTEAFF.

V and J are TRBV7-3 and TRBJ1-1; 10 nucleotides agree with TRBD1. Germline CDR1 and CDR2: SGHTA and FQGTGA. J gave up 3 bases and V 4 bases, and 2 bases lay outside the gene matches. This CDR3 is built from 14 residues. The CDR3 DNA follows: TGTGCCAGCAGCTCGGGACAGGGGCACACTGAAGCTTTCTTT. It is translated as CASSSGQGHTEAFF.

The chain employs TRBV25-1 and TRBJ2-6, with D tentatively TRBD1 (6 bases). This CDR3 is built from 18 residues. V was clipped by 6 bases and J by 0 bases, with 18 bases between them. Per the germline V gene, CDR1 is MGHDK and CDR2 is SYGVNS. The CDR3: CASSSTGQSRSGANVLTF. Here the CDR3 DNA reads TGTGCCAGCAGCTCTACGGGACAATCCCGCTCTGGGGCCAACGTCCTGACTTTC.

V and J are TRBV19 and TRBJ2-7, with 10 bases lining up with TRBD2. With V trimmed by 5 bases and J by 1 base, 8 bases remained unmatched. The CDR3 totals 16 residues. The germline CDR1 and CDR2 sequences are LNHDA and SQIVND (reference sequence). DNA for the CDR3: TGTGCCAGTAGTCGTCTCTTAGCGGGGGGATCCTACGAGCAGTACTTC. Protein: CASSRLLAGGSYEQYF.

V is TRBV24-1 and J is TRBJ2-1, with D possibly matching TRBD2 (6 bases). V lost 3 bases and J 5 bases, leaving 13 bases between the germline ends. This CDR3 has 15 residues. Per germline, CDR1 KGHDR and CDR2 SFDVKD. This CDR3 is CATSDPGRDDNEQFF. The CDR3 nucleotides are TGTGCCACCAGTGATCCGGGGCGGGACGACAATGAGCAGTTCTTC.

This chain uses TRBV7-2 with TRBJ1-1; the D gene is possibly TRBD1 (6 bases). The CDR3 runs to 15 residues. V lost 0 bases and J lost 0, with 8 bases in between. Germline CDR1 is SGHTA and CDR2 is FQGNSA. Written as DNA, the CDR3 is TGTGCCAGCAGCTTAGCAGGGGGGGTGAACACTGAAGCTTTCTTT. Encoded protein: CASSLAGGVNTEAFF. The entire variable domain, with the rest obtained from reference TRBV7-2 and TRBJ1-1, is as follows: GAGVSQSPSNKVTEKGKDVELRCDPISGHTALYWYRQSLGQGLEFLIYFQGNSAPDKSGLPSDRFSAERTGGSVSTLTIQRTQQEDSAVYLCASSLAGGVNTEAFFGQGTRLTVV.

Concerning this clone itself: This same CDR3 is encoded by further DNA sequences in the sample. The chain employs TRBV7-2 and TRBJ2-2; TRBD2 matches at 12 bases. This CDR3 is 18 amino acids long. The J segment lost 2 bases and the V segment lost 1 base, leaving 5 bases of the junction unmatched. CDR1 is SGHTA and CDR2 is FQGNSA in the germline V gene. The CDR3 DNA reads TGTGCCAGCAGCTTAGAACTAGCGGGGGGACCTAACACCGGGGAGCTGTTTTTT. It encodes CASSLELAGGPNTGELFF.

The rearrangement links TRBV12-3 or TRBV12-4 to TRBJ2-7; the D is unclear. The CDR3 length is 12 residues. The V gene lost 1 base and the J gene lost 6 bases, with 7 bases spanning the gap. CDR3: CASSLVAAEQYF. The CDR3 DNA sequence: TGTGCCAGCAGTTTAGTGGCGGCCGAGCAGTACTTC.

The chain uses TRBV6-5 and TRBJ1-6, with D uncertain. The CDR3 extends over 15 amino acids. Per germline, CDR1 MNHEY and CDR2 SVGAGI. Trimming took 3 bases from V and 5 from J, leaving 11 bases between them. CDR3 in amino acids: CASSYSGSDNSPLHF. CDR3 nucleotide sequence: TGTGCCAGCAGTTATAGCGGGAGTGATAATTCACCCCTCCACTTT.

The V and J genes are TRBV18 and TRBJ1-5; TRBD1 matches 8 bases. The CDR3 covers 14 residues. The trim removed 4 bases at V and 7 bases at J, leaving 6 bases unmatched. Per germline, CDR1 KGHSH and CDR2 LQKENI. The CDR3 spells CASSRGQDGQPQHF. The DNA for the CDR3 is TGTGCCAGCTCACGGGGACAGGACGGCCAGCCCCAGCATTTT.

The rearrangement uses TRBV10-3 and TRBJ2-1; 12 bases fit TRBD2. In germline, CDR1 is ENHRY, CDR2 SYGVKD. The V gene end was trimmed by 3 bases and the J gene end by 7 bases; junction bases not matched to a gene: 7. This CDR3 region has 16 residues. The CDR3 protein is CAISDPTSGSLNEQFF. CDR3 DNA: TGTGCCATCAGTGACCCGACTAGCGGGAGTTTGAATGAGCAGTTCTTC.

The chain carries TRBV19 and TRBJ1-4, with D maybe TRBD1 (5 bases). Germline CDR1 LNHDA, CDR2 SQIVND (reference sequence). The CDR3 is 13 residues long. V gave up 8 bases and J gave up 6 bases, with 13 bases separating them. CDR3 sequence: CASGEGLYEKLFF. The CDR3 bases are TGTGCCAGTGGGGAGGGGTTGTATGAAAAACTGTTTTTT.

V is TRBV24-1 and J is TRBJ2-3, with 7 nucleotides matching TRBD2. This CDR3 spans 14 amino acids. Germline CDR1 and CDR2: KGHDR and SFDVKD. With V trimmed by 10 bases and J by 2 bases, 8 bases remained unmatched. In DNA, the CDR3 is TGTGCCACGGCTAGGGGAGGGGACACAGATACGCAGTATTTT. Translation gives CATARGGDTDTQYF.

The rearrangement links TRBV7-9 to TRBJ2-2, with 12 positions matching TRBD2. Germline CDR1 and CDR2: SEHNR and FQNEAQ (reference sequence). CDR3 length equals 17 residues. The V segment lost 3 bases and the J segment 0 bases; nucleotides outside the gene matches: 2. CDR3 loop: CASSFRTSGANTGELFF. In nucleotides, the CDR3 is TGTGCCAGCAGCTTCCGGACTAGCGGGGCGAACACCGGGGAGCTGTTTTTT.

CDR3 residues: CASSQVWQYNSPLHF. The CDR3 DNA follows: TGCGCCAGCAGCCAAGTCTGGCAGTATAATTCACCCCTCCACTTT. The chain joins TRBV4-3 to TRBJ1-6; D is unresolved. V was trimmed by 1 base and J by 4 bases, leaving 8 bases between them. CDR1 LGHNA and CDR2 YSLEER come from the germline V gene. The CDR3 covers 15 residues.